This TCR beta chain was sequenced in a study of beta chain features in type 1 diabetes. The CDR3 runs to 15 residues. Trimming took 6 bases from V and 6 from J; bases not matched to a gene: 9. Germline V gene sequence: CDR1 SGHDN, CDR2 FVKESK. Expressed TCRB transcripts were sequenced because the entire RNA isolate underwent reverse transcription. Repertoires were generated with immunoSEQ multiplex PCR, while TCRdb's copy carries only in-frame clones and drops some. This sample has hundreds of thousands of clones; more than 65% occur once, and the top ten carry 0.053%. This clone occurred a few times.

Material for sequencing was naive CD4+ T cells from blood. The TCR comes from a man aged 30-40 years in good health. V and J are TRBV14 and TRBJ1-4, with 8 bases identical to TRBD1. The CDR3 region is CASRFKDRVDEKLFF. The CDR3 DNA follows: TGTGCCAGCAGATTTAAGGACAGGGTGGATGAAAAACTGTTTTTT.